The T cell receptor beta chain described here comes from a study of T-cell reconstitution after alpha-beta-depleted transplantation in children (dated by TCRdb to 2016 to 2018). Broadly, across the study: The study quantitatively tracked T-cell immune reconstitution after TCRalphabeta/CD19-depleted allogeneic hematopoietic cell transplantation in children using TCR repertoire profiling.

Summary of the overall study and its limitations: The frequencies of hyperexpanded clones fell over the following months, and after one year, T-cell counts and TCRbeta diversity were mostly attributed to newly produced T cells. The apparently early recovery of alphabetaT-cell counts about two months after transplant reportedly depended on only several hundred rapidly expanded clones that came from non-depleted graft cells. In some patients, high TCRbeta diversity at day 60 was attributed to recipient T cells and intrathymic progenitors that had survived conditioning.

The library was made by PCR. The instrument given in TCRdb is Illumina HiSeq 2500. Molecular barcoding was employed in the preparation of TCR libraries, with unique molecular identifiers being used to normalize TCRbeta repertoire quantification. TCRdb reanalyzed the raw reads on its own, using fastp at Q25 for trimming and MiXCR for clone calling, and kept in-frame beta chains. Duplicate CDR3 protein sequences are folded into a single record with the most common DNA and genes. For this sample there are approximately 99,000 distinct CDR3 sequences; almost 6.5% appear just once. The ten top clones hold roughly 23% of the sample. Many counts were recorded for this clonotype. Its antigen remains unidentified. Per-nucleotide qualities are absent, and no much larger clonotype sits a single base away. The treatment or condition tag for this specimen amounts to: allogeneic hematopoietic cell transplantation with graft depleted of TCRalphabeta T cells and CD19 B cells. The children who served as transplant recipients had been given grafts of TCRalphabeta/CD19-depleted allogeneic hematopoietic cells.

The material sequenced was PBMCs, mostly from graft donor cells, taken 360 days after TCRalphabeta/CD19-depleted stem cell transplant. This clonotype was sampled from a male patient aged 2-15 years who had a stem cell transplant for acute lymphoblastic leukemia, so the T cells may come from the graft donor.

The nucleotide sequence reads TGCAGCGTTGGGGGACAGTCCTATGGCTACACCTTC. Translation gives CSVGGQSYGYTF. The chain is encoded by TRBV29-1 joined to TRBJ1-2; the central 7 bases match TRBD1. The CDR3 numbers 12 residues from cysteine through phenylalanine. The sequence is cut down to CDR3 DNA, 36 bases in frame from base 1. V is pruned by 4 bases and J by 4 bases, leaving 3 bases of the junction without a gene match. CDR1 and CDR2 were assigned from the germline V gene as SQVTM and ANQGSEA.